Below are 18 T cell receptor beta chains sequenced from a single sample in a study of metastatic and nonmetastatic thyroid tumors. TCRdb reassembled clones from the PCR reads with MiXCR. The sample carries about 9,000 clones, about 15% recorded once. Every patient underwent thyroid surgery untreated. What was sequenced was blood. These receptors originate from a female donor with papillary thyroid cancer or a benign thyroid nodule (not recorded which). Some clones in this sample may be carry-over from other donors' samples.

This clone occurred a few times. CDR3: CASSFEQELNTGELFF. The CDR3 coding sequence is TGTGCCAGCAGTTTCGAACAGGAACTTAACACCGGGGAGCTGTTTTTT. The V call is TRBV27, the J call TRBJ2-2, with D possibly being TRBD1 (5 bases). With 3 bases removed from V and 2 bases from J, the gap between germline ends came to 13 bases. The CDR3 consists of 16 residues. Per the germline V gene, CDR1 is MNHEY and CDR2 is SMNVEV (reference sequence).

Many counts were recorded for this clone. The chain joins TRBV7-9 to TRBJ1-4, with 9 positions matching TRBD1. V shed 5 bases, J shed 8 bases, and the junction held 9 bases outside the gene matches. CDR3 length equals 15 residues. The germline V gene has CDR1 SEHNR and CDR2 FQNEAQ (reference sequence). The DNA of the CDR3 is TGTGCCAGCAGCAATAACAGGGGGCTGGGGGAAAAACTGTTTTTT. Its translation is CASSNNRGLGEKLFF.

This chain links TRBV2 with TRBJ1-6, with a tentative D call TRBD1 (6 bases). The length of the CDR3 is 14 residues. V was pared by 3 bases and J by 7 bases, with 10 bases between. CDR1 is SNHLY, CDR2 FYNNEI, per germline. CDR3 residues: CASSDLGGNSPLHF. The CDR3 bases are TGTGCCAGCAGTGACCTGGGGGGCAATTCACCCCTCCACTTT.

The gene calls are TRBV20-1 and TRBJ2-5, with 9 bases aligning to TRBD2. The CDR3 runs 17 residues. V was clipped by 7 bases and J by 4 bases; unmatched bases: 19. CDR1 is DFQATT, CDR2 SNEGSKA, per germline (reference sequence). In nucleotides, the CDR3 is TGCAGTGTTCTCCGGGGACTAGCTGGAGGGCTAGGAGAGACCCAGTACTTC. Protein sequence: CSVLRGLAGGLGETQYF.

This chain joins TRBV6-1 and TRBJ1-1; no clear D. V was clipped by 7 bases and J by 5 bases, with 17 bases between them. The V gene's germline CDR1 is MNHNS and CDR2 SASEGT. This CDR3 is 14 amino acids long. CDR3 amino acids: CASTAGGSRTEAFF. The CDR3, as DNA: TGTGCCAGCACTGCGGGTGGGAGTAGGACTGAAGCTTTCTTT.

Notes on this clone: With a much larger clone just one base away, this may be a read error. The chain has TRBV5-5 and TRBJ2-7; 7 bases are a match to TRBD1. The V segment lost 6 bases and the J segment 6 bases; nucleotides outside the gene matches: 15. The CDR3 sequence is 15 residues long. Germline V gives CDR1 SGHKS, CDR2 YYEKEE (reference sequence). The CDR3 loop is CASIYGTVTSPEQYF. As DNA, the CDR3 is TGTGCCAGCATCTATGGGACAGTTACTAGTCCCGAGCAGTACTTC.

By share, this clone counts as medium-sized. The V call is TRBV6-1, the J call TRBJ1-2, with 10 bases lining up with TRBD1. The CDR3 spans 14 residues. Germline CDR1 and CDR2: MNHNS and SASEGT. V lost 4 bases to trimming and J lost 2 bases; unmatched junction nucleotides: 1. DNA for the CDR3: TGTGCCAGCAGTGGGGGACAGGGGAACTATGGCTACACCTTC. It translates to CASSGGQGNYGYTF.

Points on this clone: A much larger clone lies a single base off, so this may be a read error. The same CDR3 can be traced to other DNA sequences in this sample. CDR3 amino acids: CASSPLSRGGAEAFF. DNA for the CDR3: TGTGCCAGTAGTCCTCTTTCCAGGGGGGGGGCTGAAGCTTTCTTT. V gene TRBV19 combines with J gene TRBJ1-1, with TRBD1 matching 7 bases. The CDR3 runs 15 residues. CDR1 LNHDA and CDR2 SQIVND come from the germline V gene (reference sequence). V shed 5 bases and J 6 bases; nucleotides not matched to a gene: 12.

This clone showed up many times. The V call is TRBV20-1, the J call TRBJ1-6; weak D call: TRBD1 (6 bases). This CDR3 has 13 amino acids. V lost 3 bases and J 6 bases, leaving 9 bases between the germline ends. Germline CDR1 is DFQATT and CDR2 is SNEGSKA (reference sequence). The CDR3 sequence: CSASGGGNSPLHF. Here the CDR3 DNA reads TGCAGTGCTAGTGGAGGGGGTAATTCACCCCTCCACTTT.

The gene calls are TRBV6-4 and TRBJ2-3, with D unresolved. The CDR3 is 14 residues long. CDR1 is MRHNA and CDR2 is SNTAGT in the germline V gene. V shed 4 bases and J shed 2 bases, with 10 bases lying between them. CDR3 loop: CASSAIVVTDTQYF. For the CDR3, the DNA is TGTGCCAGCAGTGCTATCGTTGTCACAGATACGCAGTATTTT.

A note on this clone: The sample holds other DNA sequences that translate to the same CDR3. V usage is TRBV4-1 and J usage is TRBJ2-7; D not certain. CDR1 is MGHRA, CDR2 YSYEKL, per germline. The germline V and J ends were trimmed by 1 base and 3 bases, with 7 bases remaining between them. The CDR3 extends over 13 amino acids. The CDR3 protein is CASSQGGHYEQYF. The CDR3 region has the DNA TGCGCCAGCAGCCAAGGTGGTCACTACGAGCAGTACTTC.

This clone showed up just a few times. V and J are TRBV12-3 or TRBV12-4 and TRBJ2-7; 8 positions agree with TRBD1. CDR3 length: 16 residues. With 2 bases clipped from V and 1 base from J, the junction kept 7 bases outside the gene matches. This CDR3 is CASSLQRQGRSYEQYF. The CDR3 nucleotides read TGTGCCAGCAGTTTACAACGACAGGGGCGTTCCTACGAGCAGTACTTC.

This clone was recorded many times. The rearrangement joins TRBV3-1 to TRBJ2-7; D is uncertain. Per germline, CDR1 LGHDT and CDR2 YNNKEL (reference sequence). CDR3 size: 11 residues. V was cut by 1 base and J by 7 bases, with 5 bases left in between. The chain's CDR3 is CASSQVQEQYF. DNA of the CDR3: TGTGCCAGCAGCCAAGTTCAAGAGCAGTACTTC.

This clone is labeled medium-sized. The rearrangement uses TRBV20-1 and TRBJ2-2, with a possible D match to TRBD1 (5 bases). Germline assignment: CDR1 DFQATT and CDR2 SNEGSKA (reference sequence). V shed 1 base and J shed 7 bases, with 10 bases lying between them. CDR3 length: 13 amino acids. This CDR3 reads CSARAGSIGELFF. CDR3 nucleotides: TGCAGTGCTAGAGCAGGGTCAATCGGGGAGCTGTTTTTT.

In its sample, this clone was seen a few times. The chain uses TRBV19 and TRBJ2-5; D is ambiguous. The CDR3 runs 14 residues. Deletions cut 3 bases from V and 4 bases from J, with 12 bases between. CDR1 and CDR2 from the germline V gene are LNHDA and SQIVND (reference sequence). The CDR3 sequence: CASSMVGLGETQYF. CDR3 coding DNA: TGTGCCAGTAGTATGGTGGGTCTAGGAGAGACCCAGTACTTC.

On this clone itself: The junction and the germline gene differ at one end; a read error may be behind it. The rearrangement links TRBV10-2 to TRBJ1-1, with D perhaps matching TRBD1 (6 bases). The CDR3 contains 15 residues. Germline CDR1 WSHSY, CDR2 SAAADI. The CDR3 spells CASKGGEGINTEAFF. DNA for the CDR3: TGCGCCAGCAAGGGGGGTGAGGGAATTAACACCGAAGCTTTCTTT.

This chain connects TRBV25-1 to TRBJ1-4, with D perhaps TRBD1 (6 bases). V was trimmed by 7 bases and J by 14 bases, leaving 14 bases between them. Germline V gene sequence: CDR1 MGHDK, CDR2 SYGVNS. The CDR3 is 11 residues long. CDR3 nucleotides: TGTGCCAGCACTCCAGGGGACGAGCTGTTTTTT. Its protein is CASTPGDELFF. Full variable domain (rest looked up from reference TRBV25-1 and TRBJ1-4): EADIYQTPRYLVIGTGKKITLECSQTMGHDKMYWYQQDPGMELHLIHYSYGVNSTEKGDLSSESTVSRIRTEHFPLTLESARPSHTSQYLCASTPGDELFFGSGTQLSVL.

This clone is labeled medium-sized. The rearrangement uses TRBV6-1 and TRBJ1-1; perhaps TRBD1 as D (5 bases). The germline gives CDR1 MNHNS, CDR2 SASEGT. This CDR3 region has 16 residues. The V and J ends lost 6 bases and 8 bases respectively, with 25 bases between them. The CDR3 protein is CASSAAGTLRNREAFF. In nucleotides, the CDR3 is TGTGCCAGCAGCGCCGCCGGGACCCTCCGGAACAGGGAAGCTTTCTTT.